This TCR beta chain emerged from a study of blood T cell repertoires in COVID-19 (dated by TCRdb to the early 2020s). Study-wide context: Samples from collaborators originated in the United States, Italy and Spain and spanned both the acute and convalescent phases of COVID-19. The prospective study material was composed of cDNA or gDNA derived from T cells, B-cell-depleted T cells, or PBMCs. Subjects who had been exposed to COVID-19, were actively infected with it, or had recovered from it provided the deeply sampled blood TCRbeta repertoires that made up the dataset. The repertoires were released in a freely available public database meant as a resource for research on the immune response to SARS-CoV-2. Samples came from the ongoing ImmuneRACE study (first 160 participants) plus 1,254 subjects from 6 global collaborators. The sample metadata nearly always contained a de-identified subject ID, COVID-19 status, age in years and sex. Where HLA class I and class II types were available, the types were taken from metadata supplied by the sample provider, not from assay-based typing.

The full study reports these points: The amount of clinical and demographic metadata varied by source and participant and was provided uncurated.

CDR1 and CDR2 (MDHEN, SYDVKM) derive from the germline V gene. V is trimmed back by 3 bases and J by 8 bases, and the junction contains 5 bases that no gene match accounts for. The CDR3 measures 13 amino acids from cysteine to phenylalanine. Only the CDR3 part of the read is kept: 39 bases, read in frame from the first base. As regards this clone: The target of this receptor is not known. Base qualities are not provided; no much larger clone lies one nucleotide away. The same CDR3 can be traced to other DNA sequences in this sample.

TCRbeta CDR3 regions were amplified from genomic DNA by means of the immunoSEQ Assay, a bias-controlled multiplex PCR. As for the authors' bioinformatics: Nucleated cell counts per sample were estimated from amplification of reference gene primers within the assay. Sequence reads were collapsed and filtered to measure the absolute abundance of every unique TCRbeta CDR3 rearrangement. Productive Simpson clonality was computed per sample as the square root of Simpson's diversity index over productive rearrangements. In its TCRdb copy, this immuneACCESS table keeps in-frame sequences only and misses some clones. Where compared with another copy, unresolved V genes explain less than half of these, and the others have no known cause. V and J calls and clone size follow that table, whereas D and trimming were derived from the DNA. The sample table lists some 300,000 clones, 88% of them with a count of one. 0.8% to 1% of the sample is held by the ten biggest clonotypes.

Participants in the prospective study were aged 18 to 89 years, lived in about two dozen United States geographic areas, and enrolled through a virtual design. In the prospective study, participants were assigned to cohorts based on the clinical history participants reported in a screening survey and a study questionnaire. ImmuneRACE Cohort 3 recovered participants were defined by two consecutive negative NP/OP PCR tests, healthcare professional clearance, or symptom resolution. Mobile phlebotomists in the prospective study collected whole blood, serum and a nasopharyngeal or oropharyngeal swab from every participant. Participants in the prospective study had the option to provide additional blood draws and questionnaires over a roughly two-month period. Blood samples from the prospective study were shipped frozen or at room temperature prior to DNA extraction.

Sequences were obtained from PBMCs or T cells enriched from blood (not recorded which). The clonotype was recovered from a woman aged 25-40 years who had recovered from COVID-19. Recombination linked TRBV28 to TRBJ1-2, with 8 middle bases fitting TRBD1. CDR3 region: CASSLDRVLGYTF. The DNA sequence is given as TGTGCCAGCAGTTTGGACAGGGTCTTAGGCTACACCTTC.